Below, one T cell receptor (beta chain) is given with its context. The sample comes from a study of blood T cell repertoires in COVID-19. Original processing notes: For nucleated cells, counts were estimated from reference gene primer amplification. The data were produced by immunoSEQ multiplex PCR, yet TCRdb's version contains in-frame clones alone and is incomplete. That table is the source of V, J and clone size, and D and trimming were worked out from the DNA. The sample gives 150,000 to 200,000 clones, roughly 77% of which show up once; about 6.5% is in the top ten. The CDR3 covers 15 residues. Germline values: CDR1 WSHSY, CDR2 SAAADI. The V and J ends lost 7 bases and 4 bases, in that order; junction bases with no gene match: 12.

The sample comprised peripheral blood. This receptor was identified in a woman in her thirties or forties with COVID-19, enrolled during active disease. The chain joins TRBV10-2 to TRBJ1-1; 7 bases map to TRBD1. This CDR3 reads CASTGQAGVSTEAFF. The CDR3 bases are TGCGCCAGCACCGGACAGGCTGGGGTATCCACTGAAGCTTTCTTT.